The following is a T cell receptor (beta chain) sequence with its context. The antigen remains undetermined. The record originates from a study of T cell responses to AZD1222 COVID-19 vaccine. Study context: Combined were second doses at about 4 or about 12 weeks. Whole-study findings and limits: Once two AZD1222 doses were given, Spike-specific TCR breadth and depth went up. Nearly half of spike-specific TCRs reportedly target unmutated variant regions.

V was shortened by 4 bases and J by 4 bases, with 19 bases between the two germline ends. CDR1 is MNHEY and CDR2 is SVGAGI in the germline V gene. This CDR3 contains 16 residues. Produced via immunoSEQ multiplex PCR; TCRdb's table is partial and in-frame only. The table shows approximately 150,000 clones, with roughly nine tenths occurring only once. The chain is built from TRBV6-5 and TRBJ2-5, with D possibly matching TRBD2 (5 bases). The sample consisted of peripheral blood, taken on day 0 of AZD1222 vaccination. This clonotype was obtained from an adult in good health. The chain's CDR3 is CASSFQLAASGETQYF. DNA of the CDR3: TGTGCCAGCAGTTTTCAATTGGCCGCGAGCGGAGAGACCCAGTACTTC.